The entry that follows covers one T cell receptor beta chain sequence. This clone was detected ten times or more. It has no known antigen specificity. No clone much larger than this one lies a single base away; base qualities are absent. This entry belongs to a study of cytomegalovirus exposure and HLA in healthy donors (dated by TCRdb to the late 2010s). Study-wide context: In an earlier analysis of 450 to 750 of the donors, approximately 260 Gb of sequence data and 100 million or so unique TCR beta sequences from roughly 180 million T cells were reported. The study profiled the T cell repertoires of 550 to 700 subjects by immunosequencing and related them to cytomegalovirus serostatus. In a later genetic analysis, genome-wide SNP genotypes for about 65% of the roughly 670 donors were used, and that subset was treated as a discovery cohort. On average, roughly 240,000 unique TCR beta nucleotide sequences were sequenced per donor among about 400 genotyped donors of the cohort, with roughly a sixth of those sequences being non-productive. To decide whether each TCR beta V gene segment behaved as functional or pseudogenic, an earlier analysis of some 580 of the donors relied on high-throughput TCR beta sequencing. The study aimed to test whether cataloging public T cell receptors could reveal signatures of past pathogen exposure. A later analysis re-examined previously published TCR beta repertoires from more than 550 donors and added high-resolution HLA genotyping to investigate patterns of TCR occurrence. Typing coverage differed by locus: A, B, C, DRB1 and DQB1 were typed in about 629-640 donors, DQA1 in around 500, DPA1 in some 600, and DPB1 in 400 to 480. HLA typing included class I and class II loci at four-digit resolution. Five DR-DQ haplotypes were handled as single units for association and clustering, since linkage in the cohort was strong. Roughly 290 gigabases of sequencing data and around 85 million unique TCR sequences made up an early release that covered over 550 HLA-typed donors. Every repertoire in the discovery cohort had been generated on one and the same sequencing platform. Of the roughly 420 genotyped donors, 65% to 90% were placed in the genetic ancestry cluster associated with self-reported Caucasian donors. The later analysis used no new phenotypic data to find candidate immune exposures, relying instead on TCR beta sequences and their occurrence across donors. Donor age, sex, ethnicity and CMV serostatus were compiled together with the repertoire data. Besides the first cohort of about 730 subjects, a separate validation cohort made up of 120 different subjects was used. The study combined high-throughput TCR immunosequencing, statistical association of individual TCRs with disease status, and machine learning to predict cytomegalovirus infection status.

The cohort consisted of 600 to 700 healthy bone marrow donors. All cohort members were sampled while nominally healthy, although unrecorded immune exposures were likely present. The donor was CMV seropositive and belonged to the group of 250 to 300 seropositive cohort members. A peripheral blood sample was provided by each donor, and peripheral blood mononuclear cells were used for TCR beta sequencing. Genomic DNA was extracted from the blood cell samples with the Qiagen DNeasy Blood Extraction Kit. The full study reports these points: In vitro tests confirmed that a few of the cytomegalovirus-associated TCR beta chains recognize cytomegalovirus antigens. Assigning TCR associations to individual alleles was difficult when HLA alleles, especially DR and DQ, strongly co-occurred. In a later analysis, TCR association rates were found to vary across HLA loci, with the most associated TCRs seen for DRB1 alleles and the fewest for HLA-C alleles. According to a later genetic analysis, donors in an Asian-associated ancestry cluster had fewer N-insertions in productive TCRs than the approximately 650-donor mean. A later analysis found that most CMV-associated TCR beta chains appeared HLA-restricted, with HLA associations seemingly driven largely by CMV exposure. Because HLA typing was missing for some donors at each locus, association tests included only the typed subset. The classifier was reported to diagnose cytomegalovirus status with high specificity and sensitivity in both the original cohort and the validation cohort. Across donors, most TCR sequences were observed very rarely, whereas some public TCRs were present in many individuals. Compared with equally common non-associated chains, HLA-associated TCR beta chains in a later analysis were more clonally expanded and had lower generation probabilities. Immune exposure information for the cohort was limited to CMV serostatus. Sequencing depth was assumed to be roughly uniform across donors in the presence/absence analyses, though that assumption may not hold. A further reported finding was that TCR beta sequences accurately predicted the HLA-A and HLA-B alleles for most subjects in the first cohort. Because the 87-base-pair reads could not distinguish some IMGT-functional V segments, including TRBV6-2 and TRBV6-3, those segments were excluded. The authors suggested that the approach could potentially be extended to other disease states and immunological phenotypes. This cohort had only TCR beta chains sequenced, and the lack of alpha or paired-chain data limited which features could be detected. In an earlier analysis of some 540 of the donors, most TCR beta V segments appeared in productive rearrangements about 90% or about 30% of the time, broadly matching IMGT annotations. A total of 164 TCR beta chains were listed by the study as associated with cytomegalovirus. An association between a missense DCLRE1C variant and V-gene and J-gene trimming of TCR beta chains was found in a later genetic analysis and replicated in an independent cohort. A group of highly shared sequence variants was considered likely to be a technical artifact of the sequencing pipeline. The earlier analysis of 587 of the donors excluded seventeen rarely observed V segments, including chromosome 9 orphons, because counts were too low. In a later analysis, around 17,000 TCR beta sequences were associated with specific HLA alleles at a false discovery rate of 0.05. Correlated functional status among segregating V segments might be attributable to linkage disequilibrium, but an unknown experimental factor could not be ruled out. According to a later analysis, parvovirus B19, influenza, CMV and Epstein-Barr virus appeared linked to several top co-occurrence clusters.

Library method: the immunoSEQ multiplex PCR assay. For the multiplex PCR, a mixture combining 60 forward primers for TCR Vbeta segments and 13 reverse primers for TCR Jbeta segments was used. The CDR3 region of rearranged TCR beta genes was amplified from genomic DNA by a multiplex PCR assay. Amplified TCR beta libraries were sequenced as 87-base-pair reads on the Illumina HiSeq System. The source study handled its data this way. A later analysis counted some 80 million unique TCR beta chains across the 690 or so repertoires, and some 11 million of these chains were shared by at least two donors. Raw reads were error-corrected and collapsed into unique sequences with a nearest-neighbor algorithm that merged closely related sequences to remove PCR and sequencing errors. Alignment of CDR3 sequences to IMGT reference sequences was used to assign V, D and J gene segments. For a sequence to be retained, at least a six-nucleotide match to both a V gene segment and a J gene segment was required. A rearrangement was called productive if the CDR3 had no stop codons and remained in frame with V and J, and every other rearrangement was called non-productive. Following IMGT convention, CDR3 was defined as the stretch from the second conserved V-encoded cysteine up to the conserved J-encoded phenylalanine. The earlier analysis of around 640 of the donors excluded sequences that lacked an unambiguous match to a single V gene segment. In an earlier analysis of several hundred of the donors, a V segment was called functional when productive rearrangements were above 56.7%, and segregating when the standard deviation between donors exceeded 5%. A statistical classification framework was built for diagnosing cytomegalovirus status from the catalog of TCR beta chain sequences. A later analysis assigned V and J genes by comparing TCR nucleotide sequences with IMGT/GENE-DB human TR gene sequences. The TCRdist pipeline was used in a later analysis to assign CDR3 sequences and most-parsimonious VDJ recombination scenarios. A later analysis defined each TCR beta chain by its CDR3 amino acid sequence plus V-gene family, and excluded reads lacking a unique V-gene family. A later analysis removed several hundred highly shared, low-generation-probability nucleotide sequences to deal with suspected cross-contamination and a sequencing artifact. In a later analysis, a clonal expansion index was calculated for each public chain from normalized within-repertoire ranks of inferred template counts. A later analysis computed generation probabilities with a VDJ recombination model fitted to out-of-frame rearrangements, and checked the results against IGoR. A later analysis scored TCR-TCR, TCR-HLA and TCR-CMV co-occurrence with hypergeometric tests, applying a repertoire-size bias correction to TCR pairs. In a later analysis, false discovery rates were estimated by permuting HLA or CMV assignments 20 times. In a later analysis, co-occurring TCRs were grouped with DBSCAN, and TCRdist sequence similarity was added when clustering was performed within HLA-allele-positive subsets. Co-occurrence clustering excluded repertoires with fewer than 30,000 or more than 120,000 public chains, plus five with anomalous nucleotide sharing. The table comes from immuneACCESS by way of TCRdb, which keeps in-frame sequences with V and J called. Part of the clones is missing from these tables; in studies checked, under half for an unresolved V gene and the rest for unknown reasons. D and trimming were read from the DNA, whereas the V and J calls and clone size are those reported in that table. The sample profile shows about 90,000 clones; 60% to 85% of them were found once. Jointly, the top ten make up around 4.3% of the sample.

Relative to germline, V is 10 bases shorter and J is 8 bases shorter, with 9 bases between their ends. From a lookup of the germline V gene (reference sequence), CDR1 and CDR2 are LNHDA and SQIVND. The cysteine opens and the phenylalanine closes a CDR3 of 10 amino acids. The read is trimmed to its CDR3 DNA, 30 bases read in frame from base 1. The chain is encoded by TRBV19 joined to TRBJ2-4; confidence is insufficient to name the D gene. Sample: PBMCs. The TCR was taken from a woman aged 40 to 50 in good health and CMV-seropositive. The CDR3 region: CATGEDIQYF. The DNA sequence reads TGTGCCACCGGTGAGGACATTCAGTACTTC. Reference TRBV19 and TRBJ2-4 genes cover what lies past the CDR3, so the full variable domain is DGGITQSPKYLFRKEGQNVTLSCEQNLNHDAMYWYRQDPGQGLRLIYYSQIVNDFQKGDIAEGYSVSREKKESFPLTVTSAQKNPTAFYLCATGEDIQYFGAGTRLSVL.